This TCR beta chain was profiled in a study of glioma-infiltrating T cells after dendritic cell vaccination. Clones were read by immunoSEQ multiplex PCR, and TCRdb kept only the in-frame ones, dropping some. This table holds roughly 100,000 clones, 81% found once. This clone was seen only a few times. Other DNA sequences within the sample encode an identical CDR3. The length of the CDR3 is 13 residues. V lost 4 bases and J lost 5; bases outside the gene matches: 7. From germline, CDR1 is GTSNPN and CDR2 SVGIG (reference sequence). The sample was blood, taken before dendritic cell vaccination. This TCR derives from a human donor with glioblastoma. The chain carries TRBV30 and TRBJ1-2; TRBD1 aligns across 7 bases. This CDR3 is CAWNRGFLYGYTF. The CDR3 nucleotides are TGTGCCTGGAACAGGGGATTCTTGTATGGCTACACCTTC.